This T cell receptor beta chain was captured by sequencing in a study of radiotherapy plus CTLA-4 blockade in lung cancer. As for the study in general: Across the patients, objective responses occurred in more than 15%, and disease control in roughly 31%.

The study's findings and limits: After treatment with radiotherapy plus ipilimumab, TCR clones that came from the tumor expanded in blood. Interferon-beta and early blood T cell clone dynamics reportedly predicted response best.

The repertoire was sequenced with immunoSEQ multiplex PCR; TCRdb's copy has only in-frame clones and lacks some. The table lists around 42,000 clones, around 63% of them singletons, with 15% to 20% in the top ten. Focal radiation with ipilimumab CTLA-4 blockade was given to patients with chemo-refractory metastatic non-small-cell lung cancer. V dropped 3 bases and J dropped 0 bases, with 12 bases sitting between them. The germline CDR1 and CDR2 sequences are SGHAT and FQDESV (reference sequence). The CDR3 is 16 amino acids. This clone was counted only a few times. Its antigen is as yet unknown. Sequenced here: peripheral blood, sampled from a patient treated with radiotherapy plus ipilimumab. The V call is TRBV11-1, the J call TRBJ2-1; D ambiguous. This receptor was obtained from a human donor with non-small cell lung cancer who had a partial response to radiotherapy plus ipilimumab. This chain's CDR3 is CASSFPLQSSYNEQFF. CDR3 DNA sequence: TGTGCCAGCAGCTTCCCTTTACAAAGCTCCTACAATGAGCAGTTCTTC.